Each of the 28 T cell receptor beta chains below was sequenced from the same sample in a study of blood T cell repertoires in COVID-19. Clones were sequenced by immunoSEQ multiplex PCR, and TCRdb holds only the in-frame ones, with some missing. The data show about 130,000 clones, with roughly 83% seen just once and around 12% held by the top ten. The specimen sequenced was peripheral blood. The origin of the receptors is a woman in her thirties who had recovered from COVID-19.

This clone was counted a single time. This chain links TRBV19 with TRBJ1-2, with 7 nucleotides matching TRBD1. J gave up 3 bases and V 5 bases, and 9 bases lay outside the gene matches. The germline CDR1 and CDR2 sequences are LNHDA and SQIVND (reference sequence). This CDR3 contains 15 residues. CDR3: CASSYDDRVDYGYTF. As DNA, the CDR3 is TGTGCCAGTAGTTACGATGACAGGGTGGACTATGGCTACACCTTC. The variable domain in full, with the rest retrieved from reference TRBV19 and TRBJ1-2, is DGGITQSPKYLFRKEGQNVTLSCEQNLNHDAMYWYRQDPGQGLRLIYYSQIVNDFQKGDIAEGYSVSREKKESFPLTVTSAQKNPTAFYLCASSYDDRVDYGYTFGSGTRLTVV.

The chain employs TRBV27 and TRBJ1-3; 7 positions agree with TRBD1. The CDR3 extends over 14 amino acids. V gave up 6 bases and J gave up 4 bases; unmatched junction bases: 6. Germline loops: CDR1 MNHEY, CDR2 SMNVEV (reference sequence). Here the CDR3 reads CASRSTGRGNTIYF. In DNA form, the CDR3 reads TGTGCCAGCAGGTCGACAGGGAGAGGAAACACCATATATTTT.

This clone was counted ten times or more. The chain uses TRBV9 and TRBJ2-7; 10 bases are shared with TRBD1. CDR1 SGDLS and CDR2 YYNGEE come from the germline V gene. V lost 4 bases, J lost 5 bases, and 12 bases stayed unmatched. The CDR3 has 16 amino acids. CDR3 residues: CASSKRQGANSDEQYF. CDR3 DNA: TGTGCCAGCAGCAAAAGACAGGGGGCGAACTCAGACGAGCAGTACTTC.

In this sample, this clone turned up many times. This sequence joins TRBV25-1 and TRBJ2-1, with 11 bases fitting TRBD2. The CDR3 covers 15 residues. V shed 4 bases and J 10 bases; nucleotides not matched to a gene: 9. Germline assignment: CDR1 MGHDK and CDR2 SYGVNS. CDR3: CASSGLAGGAGEQFF. CDR3 DNA: TGTGCCAGCAGTGGCCTAGCGGGAGGAGCCGGAGAGCAGTTCTTC.

The CDR3 spells CASSLVGAGVIYNEQFF. The CDR3 DNA sequence: TGTGCCAGCAGCTTAGTGGGAGCGGGAGTCATCTACAATGAGCAGTTCTTC. The chain has TRBV11-2 and TRBJ2-1, with TRBD2 matching 8 bases. The germline gives CDR1 SGHAT, CDR2 FQNNGV. The CDR3 has 17 amino acids. With V trimmed by 1 base and J by 3 bases, 8 bases remained unmatched. The full variable domain, completed using reference TRBV11-2 and TRBJ2-1, is EAGVAQSPRYKIIEKRQSVAFWCNPISGHATLYWYQQILGQGPKLLIQFQNNGVVDDSQLPKDRFSAERLKGVDSTLKIQPAKLEDSAVYLCASSLVGAGVIYNEQFFGPGTRLTVL.

This rearrangement joins TRBV19 to TRBJ2-5, with D unresolved. The CDR3 runs to 11 residues. CDR1 and CDR2 from the germline V gene are LNHDA and SQIVND (reference sequence). The V end was cut by 5 bases, the J end by 4 bases, with 5 bases between. The CDR3 region is CASSPGETQYF. CDR3 nucleotides: TGTGCCAGTAGTCCCGGAGAGACCCAGTACTTC. Full variable domain (remainder filled in from reference TRBV19 and TRBJ2-5): DGGITQSPKYLFRKEGQNVTLSCEQNLNHDAMYWYRQDPGQGLRLIYYSQIVNDFQKGDIAEGYSVSREKKESFPLTVTSAQKNPTAFYLCASSPGETQYFGPGTRLLVL.

This rearrangement joins TRBV7-8 to TRBJ2-2; 7 bases map to TRBD2. The CDR3 is made up of 15 amino acids. The germline V gene has CDR1 SGHVS and CDR2 FQNEAQ. V shed 5 bases and J 5 bases; nucleotides not matched to a gene: 8. The CDR3 DNA is TGTGCCAGCAGCCTAAGTGGGGGGGTTACCGGGGAGCTGTTTTTT. This gives the protein CASSLSGGVTGELFF.

The J gene is TRBJ1-1, the V gene TRBV4-1; perhaps TRBD1 as D (5 bases). V lost 3 bases to trimming and J lost 5 bases, with 16 bases between them. There are 15 residues in the CDR3. Germline loops: CDR1 MGHRA, CDR2 YSYEKL. The DNA for the CDR3 is TGCGCCAGCAGCCACCGGGGGGGGTTTTGGACTGAAGCTTTCTTT. Translated: CASSHRGGFWTEAFF.

J is TRBJ2-5 and V is TRBV13, with D possibly TRBD1 on 6 matching bases. V was clipped by 5 bases and J by 1 base, with 17 bases between them. The CDR3 loop spans 16 amino acids. Germline-derived CDR1 and CDR2 are PRHDT and FYEKMQ (reference sequence). CDR3 protein: CASSPKGQGSQETQYF. The CDR3 bases are TGTGCCAGCAGCCCAAAAGGGCAGGGGAGCCAAGAGACCCAGTACTTC.

The chain couples TRBV27 to TRBJ2-1; D perhaps matches TRBD1 (5 bases). This CDR3 is 14 amino acids long. Germline V gene data show CDR1 as MNHEY and CDR2 as SMNVEV (reference sequence). Deletions cut 0 bases from V and 8 bases from J, with 11 bases between. The CDR3 is CASSLSGQRDEQFF. CDR3 DNA sequence: TGTGCCAGCAGTTTATCTGGACAAAGAGATGAGCAGTTCTTC.

This sequence joins TRBV29-1 and TRBJ1-1, with D tentatively TRBD1 (5 bases). The ends were cut back, 6 bases at V and 11 bases at J, with 22 bases in the middle. Germline-derived CDR1 and CDR2 are SQVTM and ANQGSEA. The CDR3 runs to 13 residues. CDR3 region: CSVVPGLLFRAFF. The CDR3 DNA follows: TGCAGCGTCGTACCGGGACTTCTCTTTCGGGCTTTCTTT.

V is TRBV7-9 and J is TRBJ1-2; a possible D gene is TRBD1 (5 bases). V lost 2 bases and J 4 bases, leaving 11 bases between the germline ends. This CDR3 is built from 14 residues. Germline CDR1 reads SEHNR; CDR2 reads FQNEAQ (reference sequence). The DNA for the CDR3 is TGTGCCAGCAGCTTACGCAGGGCTGGCTATGGCTACACCTTC. It yields the protein CASSLRRAGYGYTF.

CDR3 loop: CSASQGGGASEAFF. The CDR3 nucleotides read TGCAGTGCTAGTCAGGGCGGGGGCGCCTCTGAAGCTTTCTTT. The V and J genes are TRBV20-1 and TRBJ1-1; D is possibly TRBD1 (6 bases). The germline V and J ends were trimmed by 3 bases and 6 bases, with 17 bases remaining between them. The CDR3 contains 14 residues. In germline, CDR1 is DFQATT, CDR2 SNEGSKA (reference sequence).

The chain carries TRBV18 and TRBJ1-1; D gene uncertain. Germline V gives CDR1 KGHSH, CDR2 LQKENI. The CDR3 runs to 13 residues. Trimming removed 7 bases at V and 1 base at J, with 10 bases between. The CDR3 bases are TGTGCCAGCTTATCAGAAAAGAACACTGAAGCTTTCTTT. Amino acids: CASLSEKNTEAFF.

This clone is a singleton in its sample. This chain links TRBV29-1 with TRBJ2-1; possibly TRBD2 for D (6 bases). Germline CDR1 and CDR2: SQVTM and ANQGSEA. This CDR3 spans 13 amino acids. The V end lost 5 bases, the J end lost 8 bases, and 16 bases lay between the germline ends. CDR3 sequence reads: CSVIGDRGDEQFF. The CDR3 DNA reads as TGCAGCGTTATTGGGGACCGCGGGGATGAGCAGTTCTTC.

The rearrangement links TRBV27 to TRBJ2-7; maybe TRBD1 (7 bases). The ends were cut back, 5 bases at V and 2 bases at J, with 19 bases in the middle. The CDR3 totals 16 residues. Germline values: CDR1 MNHEY, CDR2 SMNVEV (reference sequence). CDR3 amino acids: CASSTGGGTEPYEQYF. CDR3 nucleotides: TGTGCCAGCAGTACCGGGGGTGGGACAGAGCCCTACGAGCAGTACTTC.

With regard to this clone: The junction differs from germline at one of its ends, possibly a read error. The chain links TRBV7-9 to TRBJ1-6; a possible D gene is TRBD1 (6 bases). Germline CDR1 and CDR2: SEHNR and FQNEAQ (reference sequence). The CDR3 is made up of 13 amino acids. The CDR3 DNA sequence: TGTGTCAGCAGCTGGACAGTTGATTCACCCCTCCACTTT. Translation: CVSSWTVDSPLHF. Together with reference TRBV7-9 and TRBJ1-6, the CDR3 gives the full variable domain: DTGVSQNPRHKITKRGQNVTFRCDPISEHNRLYWYRQTLGQGPEFLTYFQNEAQLEKSRLLSDRFSAERPKGSFSTLEIQRTEQGDSAMYLCVSSWTVDSPLHFGNGTRLTVT.

The chain employs TRBV10-3 and TRBJ1-2; 8 nucleotides match TRBD1. Losses at the gene ends were 6 bases for V and 8 bases for J; bases not matched to a gene: 8. Germline CDR1 is ENHRY and CDR2 is SYGVKD. The CDR3 sequence is 13 residues long. CDR3 region: CAISLGQGGGYTF. The CDR3 region has the DNA TGTGCCATCAGCCTTGGACAGGGCGGCGGCTACACCTTC.

This clone has a handful of counts. Mismatch with germline at one junction end may stem from a read error. The chain uses TRBV7-7 and TRBJ2-7; a possible D gene is TRBD1 (6 bases). CDR3 length: 13 amino acids. Germline V gene lookup returns CDR1 SSHAT and CDR2 FNYEAQ (reference sequence). In nucleotides, the CDR3 is TGTGCTAGCAGCCCCACGGACAGAGGAGAGCAGTACTTC. It encodes CASSPTDRGEQYF.

This chain links TRBV7-2 with TRBJ2-5; TRBD2 agrees at 10 bases. The V and J ends lost 1 base and 3 bases, in that order; junction bases with no gene match: 8. The CDR3 has 17 residues. Germline CDR1 and CDR2: SGHTA and FQGNSA. The DNA of the CDR3 is TGTGCCAGCAGCTTAGTAAGCCTAGCGGGAGTCGAAGAGACCCAGTACTTC. Encoded protein: CASSLVSLAGVEETQYF.

The V and J genes are TRBV5-8 and TRBJ1-4, with TRBD1 matching over 10 bases. V was clipped by 4 bases and J by 0 bases; unmatched bases: 9. The CDR3 totals 18 residues. Germline CDR1 and CDR2: SGHTS and YDEGEE. The DNA of the CDR3 is TGTGCCAGCAGCCCGGGACAGGGGTTTCTCCCAACTAATGAAAAACTGTTTTTT. Translating it yields CASSPGQGFLPTNEKLFF.

The count of this clone is one. At the DNA level, this CDR3 is encoded by other sequences in the same sample as well. The gene calls are TRBV18 and TRBJ2-7; D gene ambiguous. Trimming pared 2 bases from V and 1 base from J, leaving 9 bases between. CDR3 length: 14 residues. CDR1 is KGHSH and CDR2 is LQKENI in the germline V gene. The CDR3 region has the DNA TGTGCCAGCTCACCAGAGGTCAGATCCTACGAGCAGTACTTC. Protein product: CASSPEVRSYEQYF.

V is TRBV6-5 and J is TRBJ2-7, with 13 bases matching TRBD2. The CDR3 length is 15 residues. Germline CDR1 is MNHEY and CDR2 is SVGAGI. Losses at the gene ends were 7 bases for V and 6 bases for J; bases not matched to a gene: 9. CDR3 coding DNA: TGTGCCAGCACCTTGACTAGCGGGAGGCCCAGCGAGCAGTACTTC. Translation gives CASTLTSGRPSEQYF.

The chain is built from TRBV29-1 and TRBJ1-5; 8 positions agree with TRBD1. J was trimmed by 4 bases and V by 5 bases; bases with no gene match: 7. The CDR3 covers 14 residues. Per the germline V gene, CDR1 is SQVTM and CDR2 is ANQGSEA. The CDR3 nucleotides are TGCAGCGTTTACGGACAGGGAGAGAATCAGCCCCAGCATTTT. Protein sequence: CSVYGQGENQPQHF.

The V and J genes are TRBV10-1 and TRBJ1-1; D is undetermined. Per germline, CDR1 WNHNN and CDR2 SYGVQD (reference sequence). The germline V and J ends were trimmed by 0 bases and 8 bases, with 10 bases remaining between them. The CDR3 spans 13 residues. The DNA of the CDR3 is TGCGCCAGCAGTGAGTCGGAGGGAAGGGAAGCTTTCTTT. Encoded protein: CASSESEGREAFF.

CDR3 DNA sequence: TGTGCCACCCGAGGGGAGGCGAACACTGAAGCTTTCTTT. Amino acid sequence: CATRGEANTEAFF. The chain couples TRBV10-3 to TRBJ1-1, with D perhaps TRBD1 (5 bases). The germline V and J ends were trimmed by 10 bases and 1 base, with 13 bases remaining between them. This CDR3 has 13 residues. The germline gives CDR1 ENHRY, CDR2 SYGVKD.

This clone is a singleton in its sample. The V and J genes are TRBV16 and TRBJ1-1; tentative D call: TRBD1 (5 bases). The CDR3 totals 15 residues. The V gene's germline CDR1 is KGHSY and CDR2 FQNENV. V lost 0 bases and J lost 0, with 8 bases in between. CDR3 sequence: CASSQSGAMNTEAFF. The CDR3 nucleotides are TGTGCCAGCAGCCAATCAGGGGCTATGAACACTGAAGCTTTCTTT.

V and J are TRBV4-2 and TRBJ2-7, with TRBD2 matching over 13 bases. V gave up 5 bases and J gave up 5 bases; unmatched junction bases: 6. Germline V gene data show CDR1 as LGHNA and CDR2 as YNFKEQ. This CDR3 has 15 amino acids. The CDR3 reads CASSVRTSGGHEQYF. CDR3 in DNA: TGTGCCAGCAGCGTACGGACTAGCGGGGGTCACGAGCAGTACTTC.